This T cell receptor (beta chain) was sequenced for a study of a mutant IDH1 vaccine in newly diagnosed glioma. TCRdb's table, derived via immunoSEQ multiplex PCR, lists solely in-frame clones and lacks some. In the table there are tens of thousands of clones, about four fifths of which are singletons. Time point denoted: week 5, during vaccination. Vaccination comprised doses that each held 300 ug of mutant IDH1 20-mer peptide, plus topical imiquimod. The CDR3 is 12 amino acids. Germline V lookup: CDR1 MNHNS, CDR2 SASEGT. The V gene lost 7 bases and the J gene lost 2 bases, with 8 bases spanning the gap. This clone was seen a single time. Its antigen is not identified.

The TCR originated in a young man with glioma. The chain uses TRBV6-1 and TRBJ1-2; D is ambiguous. The source material was PBMCs, sampled from a glioma patient whose treatment included an IDH1 peptide vaccine. CDR3 sequence (DNA): TGTGCCAGCACGGACCCAAACTATGGCTACACCTTC. This gives the protein CASTDPNYGYTF.